A selection of T cell receptor beta chains follows, all from one sample in a study of cytomegalovirus exposure and HLA in healthy donors. Sequencing used immunoSEQ multiplex PCR; TCRdb keeps in-frame clones, though not all of them. Here the sample spans about 160,000 clones, approximately 80% being singletons. The sample was PBMCs. These receptors all come from a boy between 2 and 10 years old in good health and CMV-seronegative. CDR3s include the opening cysteine and the closing phenylalanine or tryptophan. The D gene is left open where the match is weak. Clone size is shown for a subset of rows, as once, few, many or a class of expanded clone.

>once|NA|TRBV18|TRBJ2-5
TGTGCCAGCTCACCAGAGCAAGAGACCCAGTACTTC
CASSPEQETQYF
>NA|TRBD2|TRBV7-9|TRBJ2-2
TGTGCCAGCAGCTTAGGTGCGGGAGTTCCCACCGGGGAGCTGTTTTTT
CASSLGAGVPTGELFF
>NA|NA|TRBV6-1|TRBJ1-5
TGTGCCAGCAGTGAAGCGGGGGACACCAATCAGCCCCAGCATTTT
CASSEAGDTNQPQHF
>NA|NA|TRBV2|TRBJ1-1
TGTGCCAGCAGTCTACGGGAGAACACTGAAGCTTTCTTT
CASSLRENTEAFF
>NA|NA|TRBV27|TRBJ2-7
TGTGCCAGCAGTTTTTCAGTCTTCTACGAGCAGTACTTC
CASSFSVFYEQYF
>NA|TRBD2|TRBV5-1|TRBJ2-1
TGCGCCAGCAGCTTGTATAGCGGGGAGATCTACAATGAGCAGTTCTTC
CASSLYSGEIYNEQFF
>NA|NA|TRBV29-1|TRBJ1-1
TGCAGCGTTGTCGGGGGGTTGGCTGAAGCTTTCTTT
CSVVGGLAEAFF
>NA|NA|TRBV27|TRBJ2-5
TGTGCCACAAAAGATGGCACAGACCTCCTTGGGACCCAGTACTTC
CATKDGTDLLGTQYF
>NA|TRBD2|TRBV6-5|TRBJ2-1
TGTGCCAGCAGCGTACTAGCGGGAGGGTCTAATGAGCAGTTCTTC
CASSVLAGGSNEQFF
>once|NA|TRBV5-5|TRBJ1-1
TGTGCCAGCAGCCCCCGCAGGGATGGCACTGAAGCTTTCTTT
CASSPRRDGTEAFF
>NA|TRBD1|TRBV6-6|TRBJ2-2
TGTGCCTGGTTGGACAGGGACACCGGGGAGCTGTTTTTT
CAWLDRDTGELFF